The next 8 T cell receptor beta chains were all read from a single sample in a study of tumor T cells in aggressive B-cell lymphoma. Sequenced by immunoSEQ multiplex PCR; TCRdb stores in-frame clones only, minus some. The sample records 2,000 or so clones, roughly three quarters being singletons. Source material: tumor tissue. The receptors were gathered from an adult with diffuse large B cell lymphoma.

The rearrangement uses TRBV15 and TRBJ1-6, with TRBD1 as a possible D gene (5 bases). The germline V gene encodes CDR1 LNHNV and CDR2 YYDKDF (reference sequence). The CDR3 is 15 amino acids. V lost 1 base and J lost 9, with 13 bases in between. CDR3 residues: CATSRAYGGTSPLHF. Here the CDR3 DNA reads TGTGCCACCAGCAGAGCTTACGGGGGGACTTCACCCCTCCACTTT.

CDR3 in DNA: TGCAGCGTTGTTGGACAAGGGGGGGATGAGCAGTTCTTC. It yields the protein CSVVGQGGDEQFF. The chain recombines TRBV29-1 with TRBJ2-1; TRBD2 is a possible D gene (7 bases). Trimming cost V 4 bases and J 8 bases, with 15 bases left between them. CDR1 and CDR2 from the germline V gene are SQVTM and ANQGSEA. The CDR3 covers 13 residues.

The rearrangement uses TRBV2 and TRBJ2-5, with 8 bases fitting TRBD2. The CDR3 loop spans 12 amino acids. V shed 2 bases and J 7 bases; nucleotides not matched to a gene: 0. Per the germline V gene, CDR1 is SNHLY and CDR2 is FYNNEI. The CDR3 DNA sequence: TGTGCCAGCAGTGAACGGGGGGGGACCCAGTACTTC. Its protein is CASSERGGTQYF.

The table lists this clone with a few counts. The chain recombines TRBV5-1 with TRBJ1-2; D remains unclear. The V end was cut by 0 bases, the J end by 4 bases, with 10 bases between. The CDR3 runs to 14 residues. Germline values: CDR1 SGHRS, CDR2 YFSETQ. The CDR3 here is CASSLGADRYGYTF. The DNA of the CDR3 is TGCGCCAGCAGCTTGGGGGCAGATCGCTATGGCTACACCTTC.

Notes on this clone: The junction departs from the called germline gene at one end, perhaps through a read error. The gene calls are TRBV2 and TRBJ2-7; 8 positions agree with TRBD1. The germline gives CDR1 SNHLY, CDR2 FYNNEI. CDR3 length equals 14 residues. The CDR3 DNA reads as TGTGCCAGCGGTGACGTACAGGGGGAACACGAGCAGTACTTC. This encodes CASGDVQGEHEQYF.

The CDR3 DNA reads as TGTGCCAGCAGCTTGGGAACAGCCACTGAAGCTTTCTTT. The encoded protein is CASSLGTATEAFF. The rearrangement joins TRBV5-4 to TRBJ1-1; D call uncertain. In germline, CDR1 is SGHNT, CDR2 YYREEE (reference sequence). V gave up 0 bases and J gave up 4 bases, with 7 bases separating them. The CDR3 is made up of 13 amino acids.

This rearrangement joins TRBV5-1 to TRBJ1-1; D is unresolved. V dropped 4 bases and J dropped 1 base, with 17 bases sitting between them. The CDR3 runs to 16 residues. Germline V gene data show CDR1 as SGHRS and CDR2 as YFSETQ. The CDR3 bases are TGCGCCAGCAGCCAAGGCTTTCGGGTCGAGAACACTGAAGCTTTCTTT. Protein: CASSQGFRVENTEAFF.

This CDR3 is CASSLRVGHFSGNTIYF. CDR3 sequence (DNA): TGTGCCAGCAGCTTGCGCGTTGGGCACTTCTCTGGAAACACCATATATTTT. V gene TRBV5-6 combines with J gene TRBJ1-3, with D uncertain. CDR3 length equals 17 residues. V was cut by 1 base and J by 0 bases, with 14 bases left in between. Germline CDR1 and CDR2: SGHDT and YYEEEE.